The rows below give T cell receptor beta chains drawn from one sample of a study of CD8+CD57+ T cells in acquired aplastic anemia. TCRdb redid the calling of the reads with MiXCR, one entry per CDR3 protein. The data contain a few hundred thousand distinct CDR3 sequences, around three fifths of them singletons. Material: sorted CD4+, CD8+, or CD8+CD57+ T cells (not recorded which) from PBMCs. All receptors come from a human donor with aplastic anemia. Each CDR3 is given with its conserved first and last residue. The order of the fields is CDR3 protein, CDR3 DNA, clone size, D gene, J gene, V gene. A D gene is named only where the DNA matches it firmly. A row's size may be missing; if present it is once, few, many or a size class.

CDR3 protein: CASSIKAGGCPGELFF
CDR3 DNA: TGTGCCAGTAGTATAAAAGCGGGAGGATGTCCCGGGGAGCTGTTTTTT
clone size: -
D gene: TRBD2
J gene: TRBJ2-2
V gene: TRBV19

CDR3 protein: CSAPLGVGETQYF
CDR3 DNA: TGCAGCGCTCCCCTCGGGGTTGGAGAGACCCAGTACTTC
clone size: -
D gene: -
J gene: TRBJ2-5
V gene: TRBV29-1

CDR3 protein: CSNKQVGEQYF
CDR3 DNA: TGCAGTAATAAACAGGTGGGAGAGCAGTACTTC
clone size: -
D gene: -
J gene: TRBJ2-7
V gene: TRBV29-1

CDR3 protein: CSAPRGGRNEQFF
CDR3 DNA: TGCAGTGCTCCTAGGGGGGGGCGGAATGAGCAGTTCTTC
clone size: -
D gene: -
J gene: TRBJ2-1
V gene: TRBV20-1

CDR3 protein: CASSRGVYNEQFF
CDR3 DNA: TGTGCCAGTAGTAGAGGGGTCTACAATGAGCAGTTCTTC
clone size: once
D gene: -
J gene: TRBJ2-1
V gene: TRBV19

CDR3 protein: CASNRVENSPLHF
CDR3 DNA: TGTGCCAGTAACAGGGTCGAGAATTCACCCCTCCACTTT
clone size: -
D gene: -
J gene: TRBJ1-6
V gene: TRBV19

CDR3 protein: CASTLLAGVENEQFF
CDR3 DNA: TGCGCCAGCACCTTACTAGCGGGAGTAGAAAATGAGCAGTTCTTC
clone size: many
D gene: TRBD2
J gene: TRBJ2-1
V gene: TRBV5-1

CDR3 protein: CATSRSRSEQYF
CDR3 DNA: TGTGCCACCAGCAGATCCAGGAGCGAGCAGTACTTC
clone size: -
D gene: -
J gene: TRBJ2-7
V gene: TRBV15

CDR3 protein: CASSLGSPSSYEQYF
CDR3 DNA: TGTGCCAGCAGCTTAGGCAGTCCGAGCTCCTACGAGCAGTACTTC
clone size: many
D gene: -
J gene: TRBJ2-7
V gene: TRBV7-9

CDR3 protein: CASSRGGIVRGYTF
CDR3 DNA: TGTGCCAGCAGCCGCGGGGGAATAGTGCGTGGCTACACCTTC
clone size: -
D gene: -
J gene: TRBJ1-2
V gene: TRBV14

CDR3 protein: CATRESGTDTQYF
CDR3 DNA: TGCGCCACCCGGGAATCCGGCACAGATACGCAGTATTTT
clone size: many
D gene: -
J gene: TRBJ2-3
V gene: TRBV10-1

CDR3 protein: CASGAGSRTEAFF
CDR3 DNA: TGTGCCAGCGGGGCAGGTTCCCGCACTGAAGCTTTCTTT
clone size: -
D gene: -
J gene: TRBJ1-1
V gene: TRBV7-9